A selection of T cell receptor beta chains follows, all from one sample in a study of siplizumab effects on memory and regulatory T cells. Generated by immunoSEQ multiplex PCR, the TCRdb table keeps only in-frame clones and is missing some. The data hold over 85,000 clones, with 90% to 95% observed a single time. Sample: CD8+ T cells sorted from blood. The origin of the receptors is a human donor in good health. The conserved cysteine and the conserved F or W are not part of the CDR3 here. The order of the fields is CDR3 length, V gene, CDR3 protein.

>14|TRBV7-9
ASSTGWGLASDTQY
>13|TRBV7-9
ASSFETGVVYEQY
>12|TRBV10-3
AISESGENTEAF
>11|TRBV6-6
ASRGLAFDEQF
>11|TRBV5-6
ASSLLTPYEQY
>15|TRBV30
AISYPHRTGRDYGYT
>10|TRBV11-3
ASSFTAYEQY
>13|TRBV4-1
ASSQPQGVGYGYT
>9|TRBV7-6
ASSSHNEQY
>11|TRBV7-9
ASSPPQNEKLF
>12|TRBV9
ASSVAGGDETQY
>12|TRBV7-9
ASSYVTGIYGYT
>11|TRBV12-5
ASGQSSYNEQF
>9|TRBV15
ATSSGTLQY
>9|TRBV13
ASSLRYEQY
>11|TRBV19
ASRSTRGPEQY
>13|TRBV4-1
ASSRLAGSTDTQY
>10|TRBV7-2
ASSLGETEAF
>10|TRBV5-5
ASSSSGAEQF
>15|TRBV7-6
ASSLGTSGILSYEQY
>9|TRBV6-1
ASSTDRVPY
>11|TRBV19
ASSIAGGPEQY
>11|TRBV5-1
ASSSSTPREQY
>12|TRBV6-1
ATLGRVGNQPQH